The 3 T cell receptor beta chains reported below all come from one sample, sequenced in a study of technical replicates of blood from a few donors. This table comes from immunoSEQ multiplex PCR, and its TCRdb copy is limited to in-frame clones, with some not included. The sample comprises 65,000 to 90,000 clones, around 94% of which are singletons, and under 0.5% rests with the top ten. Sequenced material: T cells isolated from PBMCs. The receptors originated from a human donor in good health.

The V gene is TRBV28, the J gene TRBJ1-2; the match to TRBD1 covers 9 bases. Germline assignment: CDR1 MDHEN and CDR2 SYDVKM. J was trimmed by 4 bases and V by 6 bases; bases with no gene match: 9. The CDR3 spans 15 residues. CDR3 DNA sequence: TGTGCCAGCAGACCGGGACAGGGATTGGGCTATGGCTACACCTTC. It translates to CASRPGQGLGYGYTF.

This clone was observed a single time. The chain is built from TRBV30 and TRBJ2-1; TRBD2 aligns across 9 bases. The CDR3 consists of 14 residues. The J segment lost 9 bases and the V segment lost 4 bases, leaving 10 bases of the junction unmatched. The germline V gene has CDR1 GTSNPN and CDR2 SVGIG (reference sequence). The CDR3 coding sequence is TGTGCCTGGACGGGTGCGGGAGGGCTTAGTGAGCAGTTCTTC. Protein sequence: CAWTGAGGLSEQFF.

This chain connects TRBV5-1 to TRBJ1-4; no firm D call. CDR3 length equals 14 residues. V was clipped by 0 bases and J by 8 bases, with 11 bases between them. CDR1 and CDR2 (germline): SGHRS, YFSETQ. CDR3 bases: TGCGCCAGCAGCTTGGGGGCAGGAAGGGAAAAACTGTTTTTT. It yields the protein CASSLGAGREKLFF.